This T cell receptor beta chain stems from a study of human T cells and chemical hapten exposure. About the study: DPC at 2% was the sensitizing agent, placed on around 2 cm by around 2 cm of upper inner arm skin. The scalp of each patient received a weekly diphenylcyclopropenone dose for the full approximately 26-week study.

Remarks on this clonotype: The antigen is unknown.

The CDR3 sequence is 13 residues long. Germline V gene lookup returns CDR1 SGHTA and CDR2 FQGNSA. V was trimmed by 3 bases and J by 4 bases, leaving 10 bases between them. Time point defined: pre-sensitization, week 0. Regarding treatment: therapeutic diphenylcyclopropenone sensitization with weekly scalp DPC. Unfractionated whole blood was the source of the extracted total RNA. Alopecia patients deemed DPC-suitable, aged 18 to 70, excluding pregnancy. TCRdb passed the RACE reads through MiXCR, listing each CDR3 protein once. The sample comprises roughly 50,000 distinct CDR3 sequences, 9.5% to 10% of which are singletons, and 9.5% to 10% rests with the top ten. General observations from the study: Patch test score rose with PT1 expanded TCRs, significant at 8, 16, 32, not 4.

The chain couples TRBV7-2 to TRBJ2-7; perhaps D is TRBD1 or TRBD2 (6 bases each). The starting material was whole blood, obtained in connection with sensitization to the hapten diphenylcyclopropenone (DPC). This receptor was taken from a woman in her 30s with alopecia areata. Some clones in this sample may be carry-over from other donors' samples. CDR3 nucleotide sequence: TGTGCCAGCAGCTTCCAGGGGAGGTACGAGCAGTACTTC. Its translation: CASSFQGRYEQYF.